This section outlines one T cell receptor (beta chain) sequence together with its context. This specimen belongs to a study of blood T cell repertoires in COVID-19. Whole-study context: The samples span acute and convalescent COVID-19 from the United States, Italy and Spain.

Seattle cases were enrolled at active infection and followed longitudinally. The germline gives CDR1 MNHEY, CDR2 SVGAGI. The CDR3 is 13 residues long. Germline trimming cut 4 bases from V and 8 bases from J; bases unmatched to any gene: 5. Repertoires were generated with immunoSEQ multiplex PCR, while TCRdb's copy carries only in-frame clones and drops some. The table records 150,000 to 200,000 clones, about four fifths of them present only once. The sequence was obtained from a woman aged 55-75 years with COVID-19, enrolled during active disease. The V gene is TRBV6-5, the J gene TRBJ1-2; 9 nucleotides agree with TRBD1. Sequenced sample: peripheral blood. The CDR3 coding sequence is TGTGCCAGCAGTTCTGGGACAGGGCAGGGCTACACCTTC. Amino acid sequence: CASSSGTGQGYTF.